The entry below gives a single T cell receptor (beta chain) sequence along with its context. It has no known antigen specificity. No much larger clone is present one base from it, and per-base qualities are unavailable. This entry is derived from a study of T-cell reconstitution after alpha-beta-depleted transplantation in children (dated by TCRdb to 2015 to 2016). In the study overall: The study quantitatively tracked T-cell immune reconstitution after TCRalphabeta/CD19-depleted allogeneic hematopoietic cell transplantation in children using TCR repertoire profiling.

The CDR3 runs 14 amino acids, cysteine and phenylalanine included. Kept here is only the CDR3 DNA, which spans 42 bases and is read in frame from base 1. Germline trimming amounts to 3 bases on V and 6 bases on J, with 6 as the count of junction bases outside the gene matches. The germline V gene supplies CDR1 KGHSH and CDR2 LQKENI. Library method: PCR. The sequencer was an Illumina HiSeq 2500. TCR libraries were prepared with molecular barcoding, using unique molecular identifiers to normalize TCRbeta repertoire quantification. TCRdb ran its own pipeline on the public reads, namely fastp trimming at Q25 and MiXCR clone calling, and kept in-frame beta chains. Rows matching on CDR3 protein sequence are summarized as one entry with the most common DNA and genes. The sample table records around 200,000 distinct CDR3 sequences; approximately 10% of these occur just once. The ten largest account for 5% to 7% of the sample.

Here the chain combines TRBV18 and TRBJ2-3; a stretch of 7 junction bases matches TRBD1. Sequenced material: PBMCs from the stem cell graft donor, taken from the stem cell graft. The sequence derives from a human donor who donated a stem cell graft to a child with acute lymphoblastic leukemia. At the DNA level, the sequence is TGTGCCAGCTCACCGGACAGGAAAGGGGATACGCAGTATTTT. It is translated as CASSPDRKGDTQYF.